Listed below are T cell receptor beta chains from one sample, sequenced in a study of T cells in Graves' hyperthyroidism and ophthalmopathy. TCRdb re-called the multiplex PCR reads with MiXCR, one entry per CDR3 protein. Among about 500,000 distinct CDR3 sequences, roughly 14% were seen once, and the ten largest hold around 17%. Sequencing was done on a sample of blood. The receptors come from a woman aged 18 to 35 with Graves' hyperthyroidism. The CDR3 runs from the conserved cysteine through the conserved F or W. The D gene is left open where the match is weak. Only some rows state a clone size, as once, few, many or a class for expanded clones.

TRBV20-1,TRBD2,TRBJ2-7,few,CSARRGEMNEQYF,TGCAGTGCTAGGCGGGGGGAAATGAACGAGCAGTACTTC
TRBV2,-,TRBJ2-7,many,CASSSPSRGTTYEQYF,TGTGCCAGCAGCTCACCGTCTCGGGGGACGACCTACGAGCAGTACTTC
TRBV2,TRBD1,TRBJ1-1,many,CASSEEGAEAFF,TGTGCCAGCAGTGAAGAGGGGGCGGAAGCTTTCTTT
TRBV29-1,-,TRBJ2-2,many,CSVEAGAGELFF,TGCAGCGTTGAAGCCGGGGCCGGGGAGCTGTTTTTT
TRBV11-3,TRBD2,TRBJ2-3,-,CASSLVRGRSTDTQYF,TGTGCCAGCAGCTTAGTTCGCGGGAGAAGCACAGATACGCAGTATTTT
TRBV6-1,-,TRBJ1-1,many,CVALRTSEAFF,TGTGTCGCATTGAGGACATCGGAAGCTTTCTTT
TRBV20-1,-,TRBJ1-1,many,CSAGPQVNTEAFF,TGCAGTGCTGGTCCGCAGGTAAACACTGAAGCTTTCTTT
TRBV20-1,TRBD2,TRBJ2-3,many,CSARDRLAGGHTQYF,TGCAGTGCTAGAGATAGGCTAGCGGGCGGTCATACGCAGTATTTT
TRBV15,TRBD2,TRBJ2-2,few,CATSSSGRPGELFF,TGTGCCACCAGCTCTAGCGGGAGGCCCGGGGAGCTGTTTTTT
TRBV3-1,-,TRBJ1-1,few,CASSQVSEAEAFF,TGTGCCAGCAGCCAAGTTTCAGAGGCTGAAGCTTTCTTT
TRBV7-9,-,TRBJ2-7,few,CASSSPTLPHEQYF,TGTGCCAGCAGCTCACCGACACTGCCCCACGAGCAGTACTTC
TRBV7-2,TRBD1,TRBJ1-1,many,CASRMGQGGNTEAFF,TGTGCCAGCAGGATGGGACAGGGAGGGAACACTGAAGCTTTCTTT
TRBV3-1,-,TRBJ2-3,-,CASSLRQTDTQYF,TGTGCCAGCAGTCTCAGACAGACAGATACGCAGTATTTT
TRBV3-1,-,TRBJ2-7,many,CASSQDSTSNTKQYF,TGTGCCAGCAGCCAGGACTCTACATCCAATACGAAGCAGTACTTC
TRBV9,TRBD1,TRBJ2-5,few,CASSSTPGQGETQYF,TGTGCCAGCAGCAGCACCCCGGGACAGGGGGAGACCCAGTACTTC
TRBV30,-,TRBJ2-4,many,CAWTRGSNIQYF,TGTGCCTGGACCAGGGGAAGCAACATTCAGTACTTC
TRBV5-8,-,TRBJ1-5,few,CASARLAGNQPQHF,TGTGCCAGTGCCCGACTTGCGGGCAATCAGCCCCAGCATTTT
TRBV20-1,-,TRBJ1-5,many,CSARGTRGSNQPQHF,TGCAGTGCTAGAGGGACTCGGGGTAGCAATCAGCCCCAGCATTTT
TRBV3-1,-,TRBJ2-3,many,CASSQGHRDTQYF,TGTGCCAGCAGCCAGGGGCACAGGGATACGCAGTATTTT
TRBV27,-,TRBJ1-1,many,CASSFGILNTEAFF,TGTGCCAGCAGTTTTGGGATCTTGAACACTGAAGCTTTCTTT
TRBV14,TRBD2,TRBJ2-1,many,CASSGSGRINNEQFF,TGTGCCAGCAGTGGTAGCGGGAGGATCAACAATGAGCAGTTCTTC
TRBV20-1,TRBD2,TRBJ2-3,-,CSARTSGRAGTQYF,TGCAGTGCCCGGACTAGCGGGAGGGCTGGTACGCAGTATTTT
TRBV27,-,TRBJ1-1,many,CASSLQGVWTEAFF,TGTGCCAGCAGTTTACAGGGAGTATGGACTGAAGCTTTCTTT
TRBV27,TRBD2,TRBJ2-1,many,CASSIRLAGENNEQFF,TGTGCCAGCAGTATCAGACTAGCGGGAGAGAACAATGAGCAGTTCTTC
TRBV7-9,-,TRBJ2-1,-,CASSLAGRYGEQFF,TGTGCCAGCAGCTTAGCTGGGAGGTACGGTGAGCAGTTCTTC
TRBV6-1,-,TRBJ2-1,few,CASSAKVGYNEQFF,TGTGCCAGCAGTGCAAAGGTCGGATACAATGAGCAGTTCTTC
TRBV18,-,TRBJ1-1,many,CASSPREKGSTEAFF,TGTGCCAGCTCACCAAGGGAAAAGGGGAGCACTGAAGCTTTCTTT
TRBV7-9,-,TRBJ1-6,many,CASSLPGENSPLHF,TGTGCCAGCAGCTTACCAGGGGAGAATTCACCCCTCCACTTT
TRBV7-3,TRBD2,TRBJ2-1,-,CASSDTGLAGTYNEQFF,TGTGCCAGCAGCGACACCGGACTAGCGGGAACCTACAATGAGCAGTTCTTC
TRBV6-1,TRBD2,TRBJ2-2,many,CASSYGGSLPTGELFF,TGTGCCAGCAGTTATGGCGGGAGTCTACCCACCGGGGAGCTGTTTTTT
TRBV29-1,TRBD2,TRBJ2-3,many,CSVDERDHTDTQYF,TGCAGCGTTGATGAGCGGGATCACACAGATACGCAGTATTTT
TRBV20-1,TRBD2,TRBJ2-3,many,CSASQPASGTSDTQYF,TGCAGTGCTTCCCAGCCGGCTAGCGGGACCTCCGATACGCAGTATTTT
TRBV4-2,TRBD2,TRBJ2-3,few,CASSSGRASTDTQYF,TGTGCCAGCAGCAGCGGGAGAGCTAGCACAGATACGCAGTATTTT
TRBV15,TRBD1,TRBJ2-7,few,CATSRAFAGGNYEQYF,TGTGCCACCAGCAGAGCGTTTGCAGGGGGCAATTACGAGCAGTACTTC
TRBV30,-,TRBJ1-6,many,CAWSRRPALADYNSPLHF,TGTGCCTGGAGTCGACGACCGGCGCTTGCAGACTATAATTCACCCCTCCACTTT
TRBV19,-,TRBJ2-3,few,CASSTLGGGVQITDTQYF,TGTGCCAGTAGTACACTTGGTGGCGGAGTACAGATCACAGATACGCAGTATTTT
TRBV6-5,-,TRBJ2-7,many,CASSYDYRAYEQYF,TGTGCCAGCAGTTACGATTACAGAGCCTACGAGCAGTACTTC
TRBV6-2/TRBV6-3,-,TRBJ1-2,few,CASSQGSGYGYTF,TGTGCCAGCAGTCAGGGGTCGGGCTATGGCTACACCTTC
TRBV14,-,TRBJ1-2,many,CASSQGLRDYGYTF,TGTGCCAGCAGCCAAGGTCTCAGGGACTATGGCTACACCTTC
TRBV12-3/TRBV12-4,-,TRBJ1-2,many,CASSRSGGWHGYTF,TGTGCCAGCAGCAGAAGTGGGGGCTGGCATGGCTACACCTTC
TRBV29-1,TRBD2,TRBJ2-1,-,CSARLAGKGNEQFF,TGCAGCGCCAGACTAGCGGGAAAGGGAAATGAGCAGTTCTTC
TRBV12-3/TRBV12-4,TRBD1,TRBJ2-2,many,CASTETGITGELFF,TGTGCCAGCACGGAGACAGGGATTACCGGGGAGCTGTTTTTT
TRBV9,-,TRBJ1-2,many,CASSVDSGLGYTF,TGTGCCAGCAGCGTGGACAGCGGACTTGGCTACACCTTC
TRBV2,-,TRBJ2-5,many,CASRTVLGGQETQYF,TGTGCCAGCAGGACGGTCCTAGGGGGACAAGAGACCCAGTACTTC
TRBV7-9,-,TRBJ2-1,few,CASSLIAGRSYNEQFF,TGTGCCAGCAGCTTAATTGCAGGAAGGTCCTACAATGAGCAGTTCTTC
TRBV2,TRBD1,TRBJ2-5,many,CASKPRQGGETQYF,TGTGCCAGCAAGCCGAGACAGGGCGGCGAGACCCAGTACTTC
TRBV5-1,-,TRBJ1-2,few,CASSLSAGKDYGYTF,TGCGCCAGCAGCTTGTCCGCAGGGAAGGACTATGGCTACACCTTC
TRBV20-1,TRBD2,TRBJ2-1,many,CSARDLSGIGPLSSYNEQFF,TGCAGTGCTAGAGATCTGAGCGGGATTGGTCCCCTGAGCTCCTACAATGAGCAGTTCTTC
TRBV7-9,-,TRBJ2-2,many,CASSRPGTADTGELFF,TGTGCCAGCAGCCGACCAGGGACTGCTGACACCGGGGAGCTGTTTTTT
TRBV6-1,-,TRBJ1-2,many,CASSRTAHNYGYTF,TGTGCCAGCAGTCGGACGGCCCATAACTATGGCTACACCTTC
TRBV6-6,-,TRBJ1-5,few,CASSYSKSAVNQPQHF,TGTGCCAGCAGTTACTCAAAAAGCGCCGTCAATCAGCCCCAGCATTTT
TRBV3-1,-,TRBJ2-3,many,CASSPREGTDTQYF,TGTGCCAGCAGCCCGCGGGAAGGGACAGATACGCAGTATTTT